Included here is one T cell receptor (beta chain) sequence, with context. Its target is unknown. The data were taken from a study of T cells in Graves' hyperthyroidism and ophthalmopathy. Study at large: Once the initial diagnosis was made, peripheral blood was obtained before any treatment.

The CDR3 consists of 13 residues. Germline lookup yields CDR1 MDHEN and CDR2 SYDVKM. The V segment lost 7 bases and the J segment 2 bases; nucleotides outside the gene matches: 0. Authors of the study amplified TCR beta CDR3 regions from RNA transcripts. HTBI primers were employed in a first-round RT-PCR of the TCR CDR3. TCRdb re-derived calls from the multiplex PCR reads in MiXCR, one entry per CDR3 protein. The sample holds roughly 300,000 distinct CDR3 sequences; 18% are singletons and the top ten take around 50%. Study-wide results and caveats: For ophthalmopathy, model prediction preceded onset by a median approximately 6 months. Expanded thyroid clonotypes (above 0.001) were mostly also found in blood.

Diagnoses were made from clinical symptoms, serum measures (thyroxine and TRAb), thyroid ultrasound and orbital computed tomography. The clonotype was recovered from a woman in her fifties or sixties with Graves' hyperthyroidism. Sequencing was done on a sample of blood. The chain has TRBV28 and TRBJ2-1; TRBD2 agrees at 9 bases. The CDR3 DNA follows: TGTGCCAGCATAGCGGGAGCCTACAATGAGCAGTTCTTC. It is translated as CASIAGAYNEQFF.